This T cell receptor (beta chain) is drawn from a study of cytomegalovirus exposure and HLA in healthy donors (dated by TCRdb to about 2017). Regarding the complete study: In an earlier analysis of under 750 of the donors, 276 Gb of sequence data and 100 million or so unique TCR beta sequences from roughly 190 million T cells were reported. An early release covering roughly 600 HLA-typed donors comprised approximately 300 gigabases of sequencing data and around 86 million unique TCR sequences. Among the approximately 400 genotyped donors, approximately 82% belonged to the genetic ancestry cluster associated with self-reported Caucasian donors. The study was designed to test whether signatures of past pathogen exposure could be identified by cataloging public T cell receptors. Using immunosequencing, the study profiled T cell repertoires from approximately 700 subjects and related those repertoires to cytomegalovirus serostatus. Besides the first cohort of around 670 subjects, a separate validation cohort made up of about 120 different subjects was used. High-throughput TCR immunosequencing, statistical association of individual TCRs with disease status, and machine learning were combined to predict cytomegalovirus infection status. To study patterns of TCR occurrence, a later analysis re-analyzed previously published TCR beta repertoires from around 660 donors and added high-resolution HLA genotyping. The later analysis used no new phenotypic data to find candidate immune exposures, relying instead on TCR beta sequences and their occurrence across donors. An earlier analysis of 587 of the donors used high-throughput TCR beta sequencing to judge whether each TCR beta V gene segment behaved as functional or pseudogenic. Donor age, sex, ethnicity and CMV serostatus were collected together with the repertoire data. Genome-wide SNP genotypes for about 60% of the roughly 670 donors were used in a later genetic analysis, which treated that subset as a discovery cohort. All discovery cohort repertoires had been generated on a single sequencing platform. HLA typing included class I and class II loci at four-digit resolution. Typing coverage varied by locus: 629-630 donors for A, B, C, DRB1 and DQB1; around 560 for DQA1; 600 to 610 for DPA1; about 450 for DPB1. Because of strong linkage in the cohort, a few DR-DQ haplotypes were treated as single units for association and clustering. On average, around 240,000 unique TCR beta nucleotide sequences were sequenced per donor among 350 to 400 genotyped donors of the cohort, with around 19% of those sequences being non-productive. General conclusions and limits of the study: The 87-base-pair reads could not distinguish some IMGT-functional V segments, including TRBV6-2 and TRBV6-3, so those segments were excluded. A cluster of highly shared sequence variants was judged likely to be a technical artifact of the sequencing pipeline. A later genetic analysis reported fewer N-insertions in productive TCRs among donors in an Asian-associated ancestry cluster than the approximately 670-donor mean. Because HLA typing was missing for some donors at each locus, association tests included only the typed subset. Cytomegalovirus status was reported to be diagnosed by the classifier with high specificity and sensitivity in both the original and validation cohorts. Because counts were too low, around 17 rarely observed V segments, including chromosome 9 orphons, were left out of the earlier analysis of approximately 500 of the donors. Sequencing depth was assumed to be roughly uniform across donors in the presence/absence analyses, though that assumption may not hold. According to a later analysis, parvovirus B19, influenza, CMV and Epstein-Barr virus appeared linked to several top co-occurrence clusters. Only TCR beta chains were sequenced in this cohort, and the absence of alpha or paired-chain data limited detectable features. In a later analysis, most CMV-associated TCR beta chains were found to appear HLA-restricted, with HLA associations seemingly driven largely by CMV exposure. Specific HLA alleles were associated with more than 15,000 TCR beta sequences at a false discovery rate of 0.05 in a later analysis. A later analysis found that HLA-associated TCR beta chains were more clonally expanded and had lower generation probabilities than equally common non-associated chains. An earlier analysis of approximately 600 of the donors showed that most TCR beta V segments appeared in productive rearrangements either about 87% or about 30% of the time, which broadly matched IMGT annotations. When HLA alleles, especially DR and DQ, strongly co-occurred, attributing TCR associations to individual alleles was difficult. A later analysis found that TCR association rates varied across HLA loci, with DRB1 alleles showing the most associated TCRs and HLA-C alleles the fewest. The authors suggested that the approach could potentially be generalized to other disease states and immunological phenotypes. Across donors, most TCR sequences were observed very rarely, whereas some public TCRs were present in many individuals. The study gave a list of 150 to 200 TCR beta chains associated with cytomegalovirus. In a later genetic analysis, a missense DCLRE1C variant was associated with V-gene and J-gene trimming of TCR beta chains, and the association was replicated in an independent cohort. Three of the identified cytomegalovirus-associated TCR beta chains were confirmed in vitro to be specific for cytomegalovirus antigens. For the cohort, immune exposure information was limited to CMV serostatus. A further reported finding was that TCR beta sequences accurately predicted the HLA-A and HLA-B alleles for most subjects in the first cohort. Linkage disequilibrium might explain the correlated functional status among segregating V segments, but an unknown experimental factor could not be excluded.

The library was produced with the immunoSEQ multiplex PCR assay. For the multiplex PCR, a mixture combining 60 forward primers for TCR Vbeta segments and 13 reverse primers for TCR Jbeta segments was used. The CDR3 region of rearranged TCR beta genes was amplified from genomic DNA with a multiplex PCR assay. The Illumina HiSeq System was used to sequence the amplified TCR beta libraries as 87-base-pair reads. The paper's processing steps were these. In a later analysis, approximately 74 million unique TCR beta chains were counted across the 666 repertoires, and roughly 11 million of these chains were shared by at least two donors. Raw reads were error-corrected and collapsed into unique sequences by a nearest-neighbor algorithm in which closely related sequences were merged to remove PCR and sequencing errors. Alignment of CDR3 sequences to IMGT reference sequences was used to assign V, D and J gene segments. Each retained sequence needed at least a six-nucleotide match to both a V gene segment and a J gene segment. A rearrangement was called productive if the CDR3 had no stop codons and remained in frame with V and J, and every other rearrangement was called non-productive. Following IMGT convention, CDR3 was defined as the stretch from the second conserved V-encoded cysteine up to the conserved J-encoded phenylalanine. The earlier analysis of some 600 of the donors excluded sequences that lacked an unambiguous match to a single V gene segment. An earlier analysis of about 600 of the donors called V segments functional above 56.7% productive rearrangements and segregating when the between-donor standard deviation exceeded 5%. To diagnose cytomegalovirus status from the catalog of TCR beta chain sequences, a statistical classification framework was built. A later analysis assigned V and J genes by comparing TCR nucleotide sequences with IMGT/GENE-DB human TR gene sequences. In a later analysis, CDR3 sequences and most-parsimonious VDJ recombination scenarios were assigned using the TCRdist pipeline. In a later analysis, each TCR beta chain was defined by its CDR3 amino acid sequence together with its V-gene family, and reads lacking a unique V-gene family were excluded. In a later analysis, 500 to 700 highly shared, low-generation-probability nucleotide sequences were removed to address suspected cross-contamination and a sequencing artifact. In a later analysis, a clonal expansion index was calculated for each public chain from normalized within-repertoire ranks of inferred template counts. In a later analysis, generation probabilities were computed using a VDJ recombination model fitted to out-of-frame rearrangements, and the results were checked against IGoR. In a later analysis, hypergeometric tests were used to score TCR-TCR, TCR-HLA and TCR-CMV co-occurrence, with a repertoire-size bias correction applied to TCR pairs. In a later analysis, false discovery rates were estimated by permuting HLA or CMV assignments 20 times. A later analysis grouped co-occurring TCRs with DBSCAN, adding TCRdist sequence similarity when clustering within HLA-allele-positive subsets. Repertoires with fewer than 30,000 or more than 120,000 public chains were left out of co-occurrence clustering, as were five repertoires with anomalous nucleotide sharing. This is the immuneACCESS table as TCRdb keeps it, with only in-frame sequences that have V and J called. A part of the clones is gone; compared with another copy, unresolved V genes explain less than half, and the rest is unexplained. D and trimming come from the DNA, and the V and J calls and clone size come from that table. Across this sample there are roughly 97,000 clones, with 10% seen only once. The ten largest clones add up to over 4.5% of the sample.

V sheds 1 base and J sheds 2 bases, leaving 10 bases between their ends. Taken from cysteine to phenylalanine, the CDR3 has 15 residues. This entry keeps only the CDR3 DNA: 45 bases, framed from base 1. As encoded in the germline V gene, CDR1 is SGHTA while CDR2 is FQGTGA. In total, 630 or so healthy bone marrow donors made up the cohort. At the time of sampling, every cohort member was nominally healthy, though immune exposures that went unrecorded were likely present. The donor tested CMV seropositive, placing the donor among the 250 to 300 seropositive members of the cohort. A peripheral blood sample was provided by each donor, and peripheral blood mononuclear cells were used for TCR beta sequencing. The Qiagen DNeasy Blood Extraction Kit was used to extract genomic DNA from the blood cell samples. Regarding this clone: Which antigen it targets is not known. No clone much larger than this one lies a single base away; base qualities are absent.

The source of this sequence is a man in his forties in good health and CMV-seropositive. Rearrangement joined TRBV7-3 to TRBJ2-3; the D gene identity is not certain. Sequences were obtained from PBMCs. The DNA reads TGTGCCAGCAGCTTAAATAGTCAATCCACAGATACGCAGTATTTT. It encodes CASSLNSQSTDTQYF.